This TCR beta chain was captured in a study of blood T cell repertoires in COVID-19. The data were produced by immunoSEQ multiplex PCR, yet TCRdb's version contains in-frame clones alone and is incomplete. The table records about 91,000 clones, about 85% of them present only once. Germline V gene data show CDR1 as MDHEN and CDR2 as SYDVKM. CDR3 size: 16 residues. Trimming shortened V by 7 bases and J by 9 bases, and 27 bases separated the two germline ends. The receptor was isolated from a man aged 65 to 85 with acute or convalescent COVID-19. The chain links TRBV28 to TRBJ1-2, with no clear D. Material for sequencing was peripheral blood. The CDR3 nucleotides read TGTGCCAGCACCTCAGCCAGGTATCCCCTCTCCTTTAGCTACACCTTC. This gives the protein CASTSARYPLSFSYTF.